The clone carrying this TCR beta chain turned up a few times. This sample was included in a study of identical twins. After template switching added a universal primer site, the resulting cDNA carried unique molecular identifiers. TCRdb passed the 5' RACE reads through MiXCR, listing each CDR3 protein once. Found here are 690,000 or so distinct CDR3 sequences, 8.5% to 9.5% of them singletons; the top ten hold roughly 0.97%. V lost 1 base, J lost 4 bases, and 17 bases lay in between. Germline V gives CDR1 SGHAT, CDR2 FQNNGV. This CDR3 spans 17 amino acids. The same data also went into a second study, on yellow fever vaccine responses in identical twins.

The sequenced material came from PBMCs. The clonotype comes from a woman aged 18-29 years in good health. The genes are TRBV11-2 and TRBJ2-1; unclear D gene. This chain's CDR3 is CASSLVILDRRYNEQFF. In nucleotides, the CDR3 is TGTGCCAGCAGCTTAGTAATTTTGGACCGCAGATACAATGAGCAGTTCTTC. The entire variable domain, with the rest obtained from reference TRBV11-2 and TRBJ2-1, is as follows: EAGVAQSPRYKIIEKRQSVAFWCNPISGHATLYWYQQILGQGPKLLIQFQNNGVVDDSQLPKDRFSAERLKGVDSTLKIQPAKLEDSAVYLCASSLVILDRRYNEQFFGPGTRLTVL.